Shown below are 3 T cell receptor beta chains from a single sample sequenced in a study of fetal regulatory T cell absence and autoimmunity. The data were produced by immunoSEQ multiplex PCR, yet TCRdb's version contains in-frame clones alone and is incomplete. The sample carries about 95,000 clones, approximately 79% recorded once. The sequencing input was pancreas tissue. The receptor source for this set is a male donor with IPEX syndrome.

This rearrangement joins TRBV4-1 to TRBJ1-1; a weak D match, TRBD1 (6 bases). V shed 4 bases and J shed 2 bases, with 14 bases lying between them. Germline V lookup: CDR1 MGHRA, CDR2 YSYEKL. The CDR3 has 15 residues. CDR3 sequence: CASSPRTARNTEAFF. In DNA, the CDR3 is TGCGCCAGCAGCCCCAGGACAGCCAGAAACACTGAAGCTTTCTTT.

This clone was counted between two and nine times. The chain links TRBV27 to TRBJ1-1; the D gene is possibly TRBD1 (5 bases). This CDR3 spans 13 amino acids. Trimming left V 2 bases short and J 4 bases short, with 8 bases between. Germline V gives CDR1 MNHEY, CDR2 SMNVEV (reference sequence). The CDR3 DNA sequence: TGTGCCAGCAGTTTAGGGGGGACCACTGAAGCTTTCTTT. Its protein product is CASSLGGTTEAFF.

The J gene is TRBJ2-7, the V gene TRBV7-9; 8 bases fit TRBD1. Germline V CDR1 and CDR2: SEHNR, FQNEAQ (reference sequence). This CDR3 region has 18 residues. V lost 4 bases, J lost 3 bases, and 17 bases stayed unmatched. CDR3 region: CASSSPGQGMWSLYEQYF. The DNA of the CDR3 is TGTGCCAGCAGCTCCCCCGGACAGGGAATGTGGTCACTCTACGAGCAGTACTTC.